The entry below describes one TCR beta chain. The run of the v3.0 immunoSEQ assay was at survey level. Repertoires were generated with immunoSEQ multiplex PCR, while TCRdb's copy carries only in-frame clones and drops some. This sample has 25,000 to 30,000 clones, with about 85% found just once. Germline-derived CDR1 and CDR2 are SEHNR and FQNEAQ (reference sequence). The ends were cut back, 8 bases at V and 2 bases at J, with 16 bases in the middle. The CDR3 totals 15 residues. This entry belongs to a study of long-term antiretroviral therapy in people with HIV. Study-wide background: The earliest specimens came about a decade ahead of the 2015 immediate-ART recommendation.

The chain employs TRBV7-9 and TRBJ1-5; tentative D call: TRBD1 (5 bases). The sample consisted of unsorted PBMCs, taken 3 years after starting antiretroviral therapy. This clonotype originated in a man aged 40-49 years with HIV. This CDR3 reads CASSFGGMGNQPQHF. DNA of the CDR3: TGTGCCAGCTCATTCGGGGGTATGGGCAATCAGCCCCAGCATTTT.